Listed here are 27 T cell receptor beta chains from one sample, sequenced in a study of blood T cell repertoires in COVID-19. Some clones are missing from TCRdb's copy, which holds only in-frame ones; the method was immunoSEQ multiplex PCR. The sample records a few hundred thousand clones, 88% being singletons. Sequencing was done on a sample of PBMCs or T cells enriched from blood (not recorded which). The receptors shown here come from an older woman who had recovered from COVID-19.

CDR3 DNA sequence: TGTGCCAGCAGCCAAAAACATGCAACTAATGAAAAACTGTTTTTT. Encoded protein: CASSQKHATNEKLFF. This rearrangement joins TRBV14 to TRBJ1-4; no firm D call. Trimming left V 2 bases short and J 0 bases short, with 7 bases between. This CDR3 region has 15 residues. Per the germline V gene, CDR1 is SGHDN and CDR2 is FVKESK.

This clone was recorded once. The J gene is TRBJ1-1, the V gene TRBV3-1 (or the pseudogene TRBV3-2), with 7 nucleotides matching TRBD1. V gave up 3 bases and J gave up 10 bases; unmatched junction bases: 17. The germline V gene encodes CDR1 LGHDT and CDR2 YNNKEL (reference sequence). This CDR3 has 16 residues. In DNA form, the CDR3 reads TGTGCCAGCAGCCAGATCGGAGGGGGCGGGAGGTTGGGAGCTTTCTTT. Encoded protein: CASSQIGGGGRLGAFF.

This rearrangement joins TRBV7-9 to TRBJ1-3, with 8 bases matching TRBD1. The CDR3 length is 14 residues. V lost 5 bases, J lost 2 bases, and 2 bases stayed unmatched. Per germline, CDR1 SEHNR and CDR2 FQNEAQ (reference sequence). The CDR3 loop is CASSLTGAGNTIYF. The DNA of the CDR3 is TGTGCCAGCAGCCTGACAGGGGCTGGAAACACCATATATTTT.

This chain connects TRBV5-1 to TRBJ2-1, with unresolved D. Trimming took off 3 bases at V and 8 bases at J, with 9 bases between the two ends. The CDR3 covers 12 residues. Germline V CDR1 and CDR2: SGHRS, YFSETQ. DNA for the CDR3: TGCGCCAGCAGCTCGGCCGAGGATGAGCAGTTCTTC. Translating gives CASSSAEDEQFF.

V usage is TRBV6-5 and J usage is TRBJ2-5; tentatively, D is TRBD2 (6 bases). CDR1 is MNHEY, CDR2 SVGAGI, per germline. The germline V and J ends were trimmed by 4 bases and 3 bases, with 12 bases remaining between them. The CDR3 sequence is 14 residues long. The CDR3 region is CASSLAGNKETQYF. CDR3 sequence (DNA): TGTGCCAGCAGTTTGGCGGGAAATAAAGAGACCCAGTACTTC.

This clone was observed once. The chain links TRBV29-1 to TRBJ2-5; TRBD1 matches at 8 bases. The CDR3 spans 16 residues. Germline CDR1 and CDR2: SQVTM and ANQGSEA. V dropped 1 base and J dropped 5; count of bases not matched to a gene: 12. The CDR3 is CSVEAGQGLEAETQYF. In DNA form, the CDR3 reads TGCAGCGTTGAAGCCGGACAGGGATTGGAGGCGGAGACCCAGTACTTC.

The genes are TRBV2 and TRBJ2-3, with TRBD1 matching 7 bases. The V segment lost 4 bases and the J segment 0 bases; nucleotides outside the gene matches: 1. The CDR3 totals 14 residues. CDR1 and CDR2 from the germline V gene are SNHLY and FYNNEI. CDR3 DNA sequence: TGTGCCAGCAGTGCGGACAGGAGCACAGATACGCAGTATTTT. It codes for CASSADRSTDTQYF.

The V and J genes are TRBV14 and TRBJ1-6; TRBD1 is a possible D gene (6 bases). The CDR3 totals 16 residues. The V end lost 3 bases, the J end lost 4 bases, and 13 bases lay between the germline ends. Per the germline V gene, CDR1 is SGHDN and CDR2 is FVKESK. CDR3 sequence (DNA): TGTGCCAGCAGCCATACAGGGTTCAGGTATAATTCACCCCTCCACTTT. Protein sequence: CASSHTGFRYNSPLHF.

This chain joins TRBV11-2 and TRBJ2-2; TRBD1 agrees at 7 bases. Germline loops: CDR1 SGHAT, CDR2 FQNNGV. With V trimmed by 5 bases and J by 0 bases, 6 bases remained unmatched. The length of the CDR3 is 16 residues. The CDR3 DNA reads as TGTGCCAGCAGCCCCCGAGGGGGCTCGAACACCGGGGAGCTGTTTTTT. Translation gives CASSPRGGSNTGELFF.

The chain has TRBV5-1 and TRBJ2-3, with TRBD1 matching over 8 bases. CDR1 is SGHRS, CDR2 YFSETQ, per germline. CDR3 length: 15 amino acids. The ends lost 0 bases at V and 0 bases at J; junction bases unmatched: 0. The CDR3 reads CASSLDRGSTDTQYF. The CDR3 DNA reads as TGCGCCAGCAGCTTGGACAGGGGGAGCACAGATACGCAGTATTTT.

The chain combines TRBV19 with TRBJ2-7; D is perhaps TRBD1 (6 bases). The germline V gene encodes CDR1 LNHDA and CDR2 SQIVND (reference sequence). The CDR3 loop spans 13 amino acids. Trimming took 1 base from V and 6 from J, leaving 10 bases between them. The CDR3 sequence: CASSIGKGVEQYV. CDR3 nucleotide sequence: TGTGCCAGTAGTATAGGAAAGGGGGTCGAGCAGTACGTC.

This clone was observed a handful of times. The chain carries TRBV5-6 and TRBJ1-4; TRBD1 matches 9 bases. Germline values: CDR1 SGHDT, CDR2 YYEEEE. The CDR3 runs to 15 residues. V shed 3 bases, J shed 7 bases, and the junction held 7 bases outside the gene matches. CDR3 protein: CASSWATGGSEKLFF. CDR3 in DNA: TGTGCCAGCAGCTGGGCGACAGGGGGAAGTGAAAAACTGTTTTTT.

The chain combines TRBV19 with TRBJ2-3, with 9 bases lining up with TRBD2. V was pared by 3 bases and J by 5 bases, with 12 bases of the junction left unmatched. The germline gives CDR1 LNHDA, CDR2 SQIVND (reference sequence). CDR3 size: 17 residues. The CDR3 sequence: CASSILGGGASGDTQYF. In DNA form, the CDR3 reads TGTGCCAGTAGTATTCTCGGCGGGGGGGCCAGTGGAGATACGCAGTATTTT.

The chain employs TRBV3-1 (or the pseudogene TRBV3-2) and TRBJ2-3; 8 bases fit TRBD2. Germline V gene data show CDR1 as LGHDT and CDR2 as YNNKEL (reference sequence). This CDR3 is 14 amino acids long. V lost 2 bases to trimming and J lost 4 bases; unmatched junction nucleotides: 2. The CDR3: CASSQRAGADTQYF. CDR3 sequence (DNA): TGTGCCAGCAGCCAACGAGCGGGGGCAGATACGCAGTATTTT.

The chain links TRBV6-4 to TRBJ2-3; the D gene is possibly TRBD2 (5 bases). The germline V gene encodes CDR1 MRHNA and CDR2 SNTAGT. V was clipped by 3 bases and J by 0 bases, with 10 bases between them. The CDR3 has 15 residues. CDR3: CASSDGGSSTDTQYF. The CDR3 DNA is TGTGCCAGCAGTGATGGCGGGTCTAGCACAGATACGCAGTATTTT.

J is TRBJ1-3 and V is TRBV2; 8 positions match TRBD1. The CDR3 is made up of 12 amino acids. Germline V lookup: CDR1 SNHLY, CDR2 FYNNEI. After removal of 4 bases from V and 14 bases from J, the junction contained 7 bases not matched to a gene. The CDR3 protein is CASSVGYRGVYF. The CDR3 nucleotides read TGTGCCAGCAGTGTTGGGTACAGGGGGGTATATTTT.

This clone was seen once. The rearrangement joins TRBV19 to TRBJ2-1; 8 bases match TRBD2. CDR3 length: 17 amino acids. V dropped 5 bases and J dropped 4; count of bases not matched to a gene: 13. In germline, CDR1 is LNHDA, CDR2 SQIVND (reference sequence). CDR3 bases: TGTGCCAGTAGTCCCCCTATTGCGGGGGGCCTTTACAATGAGCAGTTCTTC. Amino acid sequence: CASSPPIAGGLYNEQFF.

CDR3 in amino acids: CATTQGGNQPQHF. CDR3 bases: TGTGCCACCACACAGGGAGGCAATCAGCCCCAGCATTTT. The V call is TRBV15, the J call TRBJ1-5; TRBD1 is a possible D gene (6 bases). V lost 7 bases to trimming and J lost 2 bases, with 9 bases between them. The CDR3 is made up of 13 amino acids. Germline lookup yields CDR1 LNHNV and CDR2 YYDKDF (reference sequence).

The chain has TRBV19 and TRBJ1-1; D not resolved. Between the trimmed V and J ends, which lost 5 bases and 4 bases, there was a span of 17 bases. This CDR3 region has 15 residues. In germline, CDR1 is LNHDA, CDR2 SQIVND (reference sequence). CDR3 bases: TGTGCCAGTAGTTCTCACACCTGGGAGGGCACTGAAGCTTTCTTT. This codes for CASSSHTWEGTEAFF.

This clone was observed a single time. The chain is built from TRBV11-2 and TRBJ1-1, with D tentatively TRBD1 (6 bases). There are 15 residues in the CDR3. CDR1 SGHAT and CDR2 FQNNGV come from the germline V gene. The V end lost 4 bases, the J end lost 5 bases, and 17 bases lay between the germline ends. CDR3 coding DNA: TGTGCCAGCAGCTCAGGGGCGGGGGGCTTAACTGAAGCTTTCTTT. This sequence encodes CASSSGAGGLTEAFF.

This clone showed up just a few times. The gene calls are TRBV7-2 and TRBJ2-5; D ambiguous. CDR3 size: 13 residues. The V gene lost 1 base and the J gene lost 2 bases, with 5 bases spanning the gap. The germline gives CDR1 SGHTA, CDR2 FQGNSA. This chain's CDR3 is CASSLGHQETQYF. The CDR3 nucleotides read TGTGCCAGCAGCTTAGGGCATCAAGAGACCCAGTACTTC.

This CDR3 is CASSTSRVGTEAFF. For the CDR3, the DNA is TGCGCCAGCAGCACTTCCAGGGTTGGCACTGAAGCTTTCTTT. The rearrangement uses TRBV4-1 and TRBJ1-1; tentatively, D is TRBD1 (5 bases). From germline, CDR1 is MGHRA and CDR2 YSYEKL. The V and J ends lost 5 bases and 4 bases respectively, with 14 bases between them. The CDR3 covers 14 residues.

The CDR3 coding sequence is TGTGCCAGTAGTATCCTTTTCCGGGACAGTCTAAAAGCTTTCTTT. It codes for CASSILFRDSLKAFF. The V gene is TRBV19, the J gene TRBJ1-1, with 7 positions matching TRBD1. Looked up from germline, CDR1 is LNHDA and CDR2 is SQIVND (reference sequence). The CDR3 is 15 amino acids. Losses at the gene ends were 3 bases for V and 9 bases for J; bases not matched to a gene: 13. Based on the CDR3 plus reference TRBV19 and TRBJ1-1, the full variable domain is DGGITQSPKYLFRKEGQNVTLSCEQNLNHDAMYWYRQDPGQGLRLIYYSQIVNDFQKGDIAEGYSVSREKKESFPLTVTSAQKNPTAFYLCASSILFRDSLKAFFGQGTRLTVV.

The chain links TRBV27 to TRBJ2-2, with a possible D match to TRBD2 (5 bases). The CDR3 is 16 residues long. Trimming took 2 bases from V and 4 from J, leaving 14 bases between them. Per germline, CDR1 MNHEY and CDR2 SMNVEV (reference sequence). The CDR3: CASSLGSDGLTGELFF. The CDR3, as DNA: TGTGCCAGCAGTTTAGGCTCAGACGGACTCACCGGGGAGCTGTTTTTT.

The chain uses TRBV10-3 and TRBJ1-5; tentative D call: TRBD1 (5 bases). The length of the CDR3 is 14 residues. Germline CDR1 and CDR2: ENHRY and SYGVKD. Trimming stripped 3 bases from V and 1 base from J, with 7 bases between. CDR3 in DNA: TGTGCCATCAGTGATCAGGGAAGCAATCAGCCCCAGCATTTT. This sequence encodes CAISDQGSNQPQHF.

The chain joins TRBV5-1 to TRBJ2-1; 9 bases map to TRBD1. The CDR3 spans 15 residues. CDR1 and CDR2 from the germline V gene are SGHRS and YFSETQ. The junction had 10 bases not matched to a gene; V was cut back by 4 bases and J by 8 bases. The CDR3 nucleotides read TGCGCCAGCAGCAAGGGACAGGGAAACTTCCATGAGCAGTTCTTC. Translating it yields CASSKGQGNFHEQFF.

The V gene is TRBV7-8, the J gene TRBJ2-2, with D maybe TRBD1 (5 bases). The V gene lost 5 bases and the J gene lost 5 bases, with 9 bases spanning the gap. CDR1 and CDR2 (germline): SGHVS, FQNEAQ. The CDR3 runs to 13 residues. The CDR3 sequence is CASSGRVTGELFF. In DNA form, the CDR3 reads TGTGCCAGCAGCGGCAGGGTAACCGGGGAGCTGTTTTTT.